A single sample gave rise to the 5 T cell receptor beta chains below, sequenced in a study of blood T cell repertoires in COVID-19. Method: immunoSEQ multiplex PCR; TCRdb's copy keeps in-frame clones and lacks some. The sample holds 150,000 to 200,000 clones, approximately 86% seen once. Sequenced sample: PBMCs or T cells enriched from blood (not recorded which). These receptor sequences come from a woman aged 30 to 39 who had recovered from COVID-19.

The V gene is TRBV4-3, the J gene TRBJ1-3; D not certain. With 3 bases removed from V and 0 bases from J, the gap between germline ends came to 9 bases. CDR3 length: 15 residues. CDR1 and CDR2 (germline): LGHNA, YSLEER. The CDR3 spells CASSHGKTSGNTIYF. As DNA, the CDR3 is TGCGCCAGCAGCCACGGGAAAACCTCTGGAAACACCATATATTTT.

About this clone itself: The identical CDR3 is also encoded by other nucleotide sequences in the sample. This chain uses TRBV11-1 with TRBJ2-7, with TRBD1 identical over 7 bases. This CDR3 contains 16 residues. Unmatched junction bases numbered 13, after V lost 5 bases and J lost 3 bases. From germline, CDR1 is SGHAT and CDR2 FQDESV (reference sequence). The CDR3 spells CASSPPKTGPLYEQYF. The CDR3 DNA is TGTGCCAGCAGCCCACCTAAGACAGGGCCCCTCTACGAGCAGTACTTC.

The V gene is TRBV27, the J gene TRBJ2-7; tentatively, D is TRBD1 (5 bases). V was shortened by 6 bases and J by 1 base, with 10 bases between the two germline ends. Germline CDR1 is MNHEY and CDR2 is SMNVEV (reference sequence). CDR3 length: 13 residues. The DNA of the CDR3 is TGTGCCAGCAGGGACACCGGATCCTACGAGCAGTACTTC. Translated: CASRDTGSYEQYF.

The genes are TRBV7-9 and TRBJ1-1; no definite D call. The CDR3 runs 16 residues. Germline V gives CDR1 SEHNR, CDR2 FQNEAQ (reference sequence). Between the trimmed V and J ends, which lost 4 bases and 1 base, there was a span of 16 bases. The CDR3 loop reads CASSYPLGLRNTEAFF. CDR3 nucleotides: TGTGCCAGCAGCTATCCCTTGGGCCTGCGGAACACTGAAGCTTTCTTT.

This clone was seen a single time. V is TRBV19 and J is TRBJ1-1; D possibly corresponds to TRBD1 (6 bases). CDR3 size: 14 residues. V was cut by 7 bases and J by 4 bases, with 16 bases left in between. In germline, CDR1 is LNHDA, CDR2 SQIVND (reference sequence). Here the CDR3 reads CASNPTGSGTEAFF. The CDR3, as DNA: TGTGCCAGTAACCCGACAGGCTCGGGCACTGAAGCTTTCTTT.